This T cell receptor (beta chain) originates from a study of PD-1 blockade in mismatch repair-deficient tumors. For the study at large: Patients had 12 mismatch repair-deficient cancer types, all previously treated and progressing.

General study points: Tumor-resident clones, often absent from pretreatment blood, expanded after pembrolizumab and then contracted.

TCR sequencing covered three patients who responded to pembrolizumab. As concerns this clone: Its antigen is not identified.

Assay used: immunoSEQ multiplex PCR; TCRdb lists only in-frame clones, some missing. The profile shows 90,000 to 130,000 clones, 65% to 80% of them singletons. The sequences come from peripheral blood, collected roughly 60 weeks after starting pembrolizumab. This TCR derives from an adult with mismatch repair-deficient cancer.

The CDR3 spells CASSLDQGETQYF. The CDR3, as DNA: TGTGCCAGCAGCTTAGATCAAGGGGAGACCCAGTACTTC. The rearrangement links TRBV11-3 to TRBJ2-5; D uncertain. Germline values: CDR1 SGHNT, CDR2 YENEEA. Trimming shortened V by 0 bases and J by 5 bases, and 7 bases separated the two germline ends. This CDR3 is 13 amino acids long.